The rows below give T cell receptor beta chains drawn from one sample of a study of naive and memory T cell subsets. TCRdb re-called the UMI-ligation and nested PCR reads with MiXCR, one entry per CDR3 protein. This repertoire shows tens of thousands of distinct CDR3 sequences, around 5% found once; its top ten account for approximately 7%. Sequences were obtained from blood. The receptors were sampled from an adult in good health. Each CDR3 is given with its conserved first and last residue. D genes are given only for firm matches. For some rows the clone size is stated as once, few or many, or as a class when expanded; others skip it.

NA	many	TRBV28	TRBJ2-2	TGTGCCAGCAGCCGGACGGGAAACACCGGGGAGCTGTTTTTT	CASSRTGNTGELFF
NA	many	TRBV29-1	TRBJ1-1	TGCAGCGTTGAAGATCTTGGGAGAGGAGCTTTCTTT	CSVEDLGRGAFF
TRBD1	many	TRBV7-9	TRBJ1-4	TGTGCCAGCAGCTACAGGGGCTGGGATGAAAAACTGTTTTTT	CASSYRGWDEKLFF
NA	many	TRBV19	TRBJ2-1	TGTGCCAGTAGTATAGGACCCCAAAGCTACAATGAGCAGTTCTTC	CASSIGPQSYNEQFF
NA	few	TRBV12-3/TRBV12-4	TRBJ2-1	TGTGCCAGCGCCCCCCCCCGGGACACCCACTACAATGAGCAGTTCTTC	CASAPPRDTHYNEQFF
NA	NA	TRBV5-8	TRBJ1-1	TGTGCCAGCAGCTTGAGAAGGACAGCCAGGAACACTGAAGCTTTCTTT	CASSLRRTARNTEAFF
NA	few	TRBV19	TRBJ2-1	TGTGCCAGTAGTATAGGAGGGGCCGGTGAGCAGTTCTTC	CASSIGGAGEQFF
NA	many	TRBV29-1	TRBJ2-1	TGCAGCGTGCTGAGGGATGAGCAGTTCTTC	CSVLRDEQFF
TRBD1	many	TRBV9	TRBJ2-7	TGTGCCAGCAGCGTCTCCGATGGGACAGACTCCTACGAGCAGTACTTC	CASSVSDGTDSYEQYF
NA	medium-sized	TRBV29-1	TRBJ2-3	TGCAGCGTTGTGGACCGCGGTGGCACAGATACGCAGTATTTT	CSVVDRGGTDTQYF
NA	many	TRBV10-3	TRBJ1-5	TGTGCCATCAGTGAGGGGCCCTATCAGCCCCAGCATTTT	CAISEGPYQPQHF
NA	many	TRBV12-3/TRBV12-4	TRBJ1-2	TGTGCCAGCAGTCGGTCTGGAGACTATGGCTACACCTTC	CASSRSGDYGYTF
TRBD2	few	TRBV6-2/TRBV6-3	TRBJ2-1	TGTGCCAGCAGTTACCGGGGGGGAGCCTACAATGAGCAGTTCTTC	CASSYRGGAYNEQFF
TRBD1	many	TRBV18	TRBJ2-7	TGTGCCAGTTCGACAGGGGTCCCCTACGAGCAGTACTTC	CASSTGVPYEQYF
TRBD1	many	TRBV19	TRBJ1-5	TGTGCCAGCAAGACAGGGTTGGGTCAGCCCCAGCATTTT	CASKTGLGQPQHF
NA	many	TRBV7-9	TRBJ1-1	TGTGCCAGCAGCCCGGACGACACTGAAGCTTTCTTT	CASSPDDTEAFF
TRBD2	many	TRBV29-1	TRBJ2-3	TGCAGCGTCCGGACTAGCGGGAGAACAGATACGCAGTATTTT	CSVRTSGRTDTQYF
NA	many	TRBV7-9	TRBJ2-7	TGTGCCAGCAGGCGCGACTCGTCCTACGAGCAGTACTTC	CASRRDSSYEQYF
NA	many	TRBV3-1	TRBJ2-2	TGTGCCAGCAGCCAAGACCGGCACACCGGGGAGCTGTTTTTT	CASSQDRHTGELFF
NA	many	TRBV7-9	TRBJ1-2	TGTGCCAGCAGCTACTCTTCAACAGGGTTTGGTGGCTACACCTTC	CASSYSSTGFGGYTF
TRBD2	few	TRBV5-4	TRBJ2-5	TGTGCCAGCAGCTACCCAGGACTAGCGGGAGACCAAGAGACCCAGTACTTC	CASSYPGLAGDQETQYF
NA	many	TRBV6-5	TRBJ2-7	TGTGCCAGCAGTTCGAGACTAGTCGGCGAGCAGTACTTC	CASSSRLVGEQYF
NA	few	TRBV30	TRBJ1-1	TGTGCCTGGATCTACCCGGTTGCGACTGAAGCTTTCTTT	CAWIYPVATEAFF
NA	few	TRBV7-9	TRBJ2-3	TGTGCCAGCCAGGTCGGGGGCAACACAGATACGCAGTATTTT	CASQVGGNTDTQYF
NA	many	TRBV28	TRBJ1-5	TGTGCCAGCAGTTTGGGAGTCTATAGCAATCAGCCCCAGCATTTT	CASSLGVYSNQPQHF
TRBD2	few	TRBV4-2	TRBJ2-7	TGTGCCAGCAGCCAAGTAGCCCCCGGCCTAGCGGCCTACGAGCAGTACTTC	CASSQVAPGLAAYEQYF
NA	many	TRBV29-1	TRBJ2-6	TGCAGCGTTTTTCAGGGAGCTGGGGCCAACGTCCTGACTTTC	CSVFQGAGANVLTF
TRBD2	many	TRBV2	TRBJ2-3	TGTGCCAGCAGTGGTAGCGGGAGCGGCGATACGCAGTATTTT	CASSGSGSGDTQYF
NA	many	TRBV24-1	TRBJ1-1	TGTGCCACCTCCGACGGGGATGAAGCTTTCTTT	CATSDGDEAFF
NA	many	TRBV19	TRBJ2-6	TGTGCCAGTAGTGCCGGGACTGGTCGCTCTGGGGCCAACGTCCTGACTTTC	CASSAGTGRSGANVLTF
TRBD1	many	TRBV10-3	TRBJ1-1	TGTGCCATCAGTGCCTCCGCTCAGGGGGCCCCGAACACTGAAGCTTTCTTT	CAISASAQGAPNTEAFF
NA	NA	TRBV12-3/TRBV12-4	TRBJ2-7	TGTGCCAGCAAGTTTCAGGGAGGTAGCGCCTACGAGCAGTACTTC	CASKFQGGSAYEQYF
NA	NA	TRBV2	TRBJ2-5	TGTGCCAGCAGTGATTCCATCGGAGGCGAATCTCCATTGACCCAGTACTTC	CASSDSIGGESPLTQYF
NA	few	TRBV6-2/TRBV6-3	TRBJ2-1	TGTGCCAGCAGGAGAACAGGACTCGACCCCTCCTACAATGAGCAGTTCTTC	CASRRTGLDPSYNEQFF
TRBD2	many	TRBV30	TRBJ2-1	TGTGCCTGGGATAGCGGGAGACGAATAGAGCAGTTCTTC	CAWDSGRRIEQFF
NA	few	TRBV2	TRBJ1-5	TGTGCCAGCAGTGAACAGGGCCGTAATCAGCCCCAGCATTTT	CASSEQGRNQPQHF
TRBD1	many	TRBV12-3/TRBV12-4	TRBJ2-7	TGTGCCAGCAGTTTTATACAGGGGGTGAACGAGCAGTACTTC	CASSFIQGVNEQYF
TRBD2	medium-sized	TRBV3-1	TRBJ2-1	TGTGCCAGCAGCCACCTTCCCGGGACTAGCGGGACCAGCTCCTACAATGAGCAGTTCTTC	CASSHLPGTSGTSSYNEQFF
TRBD2	many	TRBV29-1	TRBJ2-7	TGCAGCGTCGTCCCCCAGACTAGCAGCTACGAGCAGTACTTC	CSVVPQTSSYEQYF
TRBD2	many	TRBV20-1	TRBJ2-1	TGCAGTGCTACACTAATTAGCGGGAGCTCCTACAATGAGCAGTTCTTC	CSATLISGSSYNEQFF
NA	few	TRBV6-2/TRBV6-3	TRBJ2-7	TGTGCCAGCAGACAACCGGTAGGGGCTAGCTCCTACGAGCAGTACTTC	CASRQPVGASSYEQYF
TRBD1	NA	TRBV2	TRBJ2-3	TGTGCCAGCAGTGAACTGCGGGACAGGGGCCTAGATACGCAGTATTTT	CASSELRDRGLDTQYF
NA	many	TRBV18	TRBJ2-1	TGTGCCAGCTCACCAGAAAGGGTACGGATCTACAATGAGCAGTTCTTC	CASSPERVRIYNEQFF
TRBD2	NA	TRBV6-2/TRBV6-3	TRBJ2-7	TGTGCCAGCTTGAGGGCTAGCGGGAGCAACGAGCAGTACTTC	CASLRASGSNEQYF
NA	many	TRBV4-2	TRBJ2-1	TGTGCCAGCAGCCAAGAAAGGGGAAACCCCTACAATGAGCAGTTCTTC	CASSQERGNPYNEQFF
TRBD1	many	TRBV7-9	TRBJ1-2	TGTGCCAGCAGCTTCCGGGACAGGGACGATGGCTACACCTTC	CASSFRDRDDGYTF
TRBD2	medium-sized	TRBV10-3	TRBJ2-1	TGTGCCATCAGTGCATTGACTAGCGGGATCGGTGAGCAGTTCTTC	CAISALTSGIGEQFF
NA	many	TRBV10-3	TRBJ2-7	TGTGCCATCAGTGCTGCCAGCTCCTACGAGCAGTACTTC	CAISAASSYEQYF
NA	NA	TRBV4-3	TRBJ1-1	TGCGCCAGCAGCCAAGTCGGCGGGCTGAACACTGAAGCTTTCTTT	CASSQVGGLNTEAFF
NA	many	TRBV4-1	TRBJ1-1	TGCGCCAGCAGCCATCCCTCCAGAGGGGCGAACACTGAAGCTTTCTTT	CASSHPSRGANTEAFF
TRBD1	many	TRBV24-1	TRBJ2-3	TGTGCCACCTCCCGGGACAGGGGTAGCGATACGCAGTATTTT	CATSRDRGSDTQYF